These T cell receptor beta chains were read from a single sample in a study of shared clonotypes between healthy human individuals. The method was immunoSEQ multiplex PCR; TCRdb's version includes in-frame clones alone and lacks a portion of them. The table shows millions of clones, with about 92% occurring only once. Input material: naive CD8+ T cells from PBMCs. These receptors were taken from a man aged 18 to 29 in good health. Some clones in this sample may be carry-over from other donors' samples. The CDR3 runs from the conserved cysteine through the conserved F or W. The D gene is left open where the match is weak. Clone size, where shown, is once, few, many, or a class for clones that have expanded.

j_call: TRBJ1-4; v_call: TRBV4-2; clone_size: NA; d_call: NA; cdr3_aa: CASSQTVREFREKLFF; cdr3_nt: TGTGCCAGCAGCCAAACGGTGCGGGAGTTCAGGGAAAAACTGTTTTTT
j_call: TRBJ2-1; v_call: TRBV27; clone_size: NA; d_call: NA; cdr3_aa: CASSFQRSYNEQFF; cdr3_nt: TGTGCCAGCAGTTTCCAGCGCTCCTACAATGAGCAGTTCTTC
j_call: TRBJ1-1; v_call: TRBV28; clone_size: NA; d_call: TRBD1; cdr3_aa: CASSVEQGAAEAFF; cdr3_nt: TGTGCCAGCAGCGTTGAACAGGGGGCGGCTGAAGCTTTCTTT
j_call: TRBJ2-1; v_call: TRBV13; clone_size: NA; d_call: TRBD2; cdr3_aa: CASSPSSLAGDNEQFF; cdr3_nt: TGTGCCAGCAGCCCCTCGTCACTAGCGGGAGACAATGAGCAGTTCTTC
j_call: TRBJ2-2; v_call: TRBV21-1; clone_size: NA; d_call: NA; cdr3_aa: CASSPVTNESDTGELFF; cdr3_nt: TGTGCCAGCAGCCCCGTCACCAACGAATCGGACACCGGGGAGCTGTTTTTT
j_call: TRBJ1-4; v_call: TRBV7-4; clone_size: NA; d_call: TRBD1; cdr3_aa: CASSFRLTGALTSATNEKLFF; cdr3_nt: TGTGCCAGCAGCTTCCGGTTAACAGGGGCCCTGACTTCTGCAACTAATGAAAAACTGTTTTTT
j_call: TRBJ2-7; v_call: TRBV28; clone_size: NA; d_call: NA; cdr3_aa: CASSGRTALSYEQYF; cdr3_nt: TGTGCCAGCTCCGGTAGGACAGCCCTCTCCTACGAGCAGTACTTC
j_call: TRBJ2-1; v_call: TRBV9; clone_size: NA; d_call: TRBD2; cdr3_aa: CASKPSGRAEQFF; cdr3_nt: TGTGCCAGCAAACCTAGCGGGAGGGCCGAGCAGTTCTTC
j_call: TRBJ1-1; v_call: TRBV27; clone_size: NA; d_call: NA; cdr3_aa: CASRQGGGSSTEAFF; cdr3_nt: TGTGCCAGCCGGCAGGGAGGGGGGTCGAGCACTGAAGCTTTCTTT
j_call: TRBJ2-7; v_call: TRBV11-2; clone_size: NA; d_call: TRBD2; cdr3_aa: CASSRAPGEGKKYEQYF; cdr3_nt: TGTGCCAGCAGCCGTGCACCGGGGGAGGGCAAGAAGTACGAGCAGTACTTC
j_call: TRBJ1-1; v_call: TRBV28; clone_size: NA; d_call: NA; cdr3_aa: CASTGDVNTEAFF; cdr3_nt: TGTGCCAGCACAGGAGATGTGAACACTGAAGCTTTCTTT
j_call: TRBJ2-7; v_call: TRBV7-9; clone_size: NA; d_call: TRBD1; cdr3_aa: CASSLSGQPYEQYF; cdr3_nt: TGTGCCAGCAGTTTATCGGGACAGCCCTACGAGCAGTACTTC
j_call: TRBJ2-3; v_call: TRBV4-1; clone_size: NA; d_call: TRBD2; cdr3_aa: CASSQVHGRGTDTQYF; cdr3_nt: TGCGCCAGCAGCCAAGTTCACGGGAGGGGAACAGATACGCAGTATTTT
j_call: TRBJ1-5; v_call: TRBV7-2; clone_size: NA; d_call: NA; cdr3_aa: CASSLALGGRWSNQPQHF; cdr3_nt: TGTGCCAGCAGCTTAGCGCTCGGGGGGCGGTGGAGCAATCAGCCCCAGCATTTT
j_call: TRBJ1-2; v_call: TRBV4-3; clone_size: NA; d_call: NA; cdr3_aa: CASSQDRTGERYDGYTF; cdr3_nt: TGCGCCAGCAGCCAAGATCGCACCGGGGAGAGATACGATGGCTACACCTTC
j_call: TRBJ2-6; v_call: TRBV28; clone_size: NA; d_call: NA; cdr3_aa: CASSSRDLPPGANVLTF; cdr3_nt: TGTGCCAGCAGTTCCCGGGACTTGCCCCCTGGGGCCAACGTCCTGACTTTC
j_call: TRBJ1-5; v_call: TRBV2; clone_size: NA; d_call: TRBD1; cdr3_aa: CASSESLLGTGGPSNQPQHF; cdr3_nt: TGTGCCAGCAGTGAAAGTCTGTTAGGGACAGGGGGGCCGAGCAATCAGCCCCAGCATTTT
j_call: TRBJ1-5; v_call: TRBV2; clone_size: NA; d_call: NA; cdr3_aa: CASSGGHRTGNSNQPQHF; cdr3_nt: TGTGCCAGCAGTGGAGGCCACCGGACGGGCAATAGCAATCAGCCCCAGCATTTT
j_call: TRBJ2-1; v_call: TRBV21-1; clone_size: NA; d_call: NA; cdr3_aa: CASRREGQKFGQFF; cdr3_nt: TGTGCCAGCAGGCGGGAGGGCCAGAAGTTTGGGCAGTTCTTC
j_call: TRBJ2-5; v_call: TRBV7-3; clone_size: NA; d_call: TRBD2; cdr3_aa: CASSLGTSRETQYF; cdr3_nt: TGTGCCAGCAGCCTGGGGACTAGCCGTGAGACCCAGTACTTC
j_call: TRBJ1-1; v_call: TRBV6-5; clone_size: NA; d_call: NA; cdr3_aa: CASSYGQAYRGSEAFF; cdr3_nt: TGTGCCAGCAGTTATGGGCAGGCGTATAGGGGGAGCGAAGCTTTCTTT
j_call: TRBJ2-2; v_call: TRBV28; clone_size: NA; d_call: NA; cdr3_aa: CASSFNGLWISTGELFF; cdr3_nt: TGTGCCAGCAGTTTCAACGGCTTGTGGATTAGCACCGGGGAGCTGTTTTTT
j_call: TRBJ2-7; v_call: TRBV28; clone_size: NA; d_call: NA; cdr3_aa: CASSFRAVSYEQYF; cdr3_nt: TGTGCCAGCAGTTTCCGGGCTGTATCCTACGAGCAGTACTTC
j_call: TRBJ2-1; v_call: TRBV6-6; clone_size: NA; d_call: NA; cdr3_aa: CASKTGKEQFF; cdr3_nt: TGTGCCAGCAAAACAGGGAAGGAGCAGTTCTTC
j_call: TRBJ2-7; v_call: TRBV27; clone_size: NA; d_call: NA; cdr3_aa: CASKITGTGSYEQYF; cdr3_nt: TGTGCCAGCAAAATTACCGGGACCGGCTCCTACGAGCAGTACTTC
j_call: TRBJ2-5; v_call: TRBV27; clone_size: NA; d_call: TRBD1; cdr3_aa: CASSPIGWTGPQETQYF; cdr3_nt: TGTGCCAGCAGTCCCATTGGGTGGACAGGGCCCCAAGAGACCCAGTACTTC
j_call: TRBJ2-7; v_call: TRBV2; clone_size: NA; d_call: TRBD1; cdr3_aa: CANRDRSTYEQYF; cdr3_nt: TGTGCCAACAGGGACAGGTCGACCTACGAGCAGTACTTC
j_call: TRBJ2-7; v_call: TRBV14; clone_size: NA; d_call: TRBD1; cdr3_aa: CASRPTGGYEQYF; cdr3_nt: TGTGCCAGCAGACCGACAGGGGGCTACGAGCAGTACTTC
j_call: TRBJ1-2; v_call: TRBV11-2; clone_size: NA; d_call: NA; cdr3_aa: CASSLGSAGDYGYTF; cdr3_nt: TGTGCCAGCAGCTTAGGTTCGGCAGGGGACTATGGCTACACCTTC
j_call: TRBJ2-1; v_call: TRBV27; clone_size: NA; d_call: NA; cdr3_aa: CATSGDFYNEQFF; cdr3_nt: TGTGCCACTTCGGGAGACTTCTACAATGAGCAGTTCTTC
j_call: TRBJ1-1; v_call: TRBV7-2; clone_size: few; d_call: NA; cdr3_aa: CASSLAWTREAFF; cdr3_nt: TGTGCCAGCAGCTTAGCGTGGACACGGGAAGCTTTCTTT
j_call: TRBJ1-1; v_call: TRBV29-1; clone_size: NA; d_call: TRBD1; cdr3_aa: CSGIGTGRGAEAFF; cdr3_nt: TGCAGCGGCATCGGGACAGGGAGAGGGGCTGAAGCTTTCTTT
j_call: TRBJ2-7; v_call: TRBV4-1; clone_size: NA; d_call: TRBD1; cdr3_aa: CASSQEPNRGYEQYF; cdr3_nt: TGCGCCAGCAGCCAAGAACCCAACAGGGGCTACGAGCAGTACTTC
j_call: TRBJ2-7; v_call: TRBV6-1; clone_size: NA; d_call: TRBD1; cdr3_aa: CASMGTDSYEQYF; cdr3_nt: TGTGCCAGCATGGGGACAGACTCCTACGAGCAGTACTTC
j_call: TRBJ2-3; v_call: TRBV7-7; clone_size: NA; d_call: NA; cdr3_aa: CASSQGGPPHTDTQYF; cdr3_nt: TGTGCCAGCAGCCAAGGAGGCCCTCCCCACACAGATACGCAGTATTTT
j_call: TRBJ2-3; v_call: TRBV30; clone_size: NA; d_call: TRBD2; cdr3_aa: CAWSLAGFTDTQYF; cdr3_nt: TGTGCCTGGAGCCTAGCGGGGTTCACAGATACGCAGTATTTT
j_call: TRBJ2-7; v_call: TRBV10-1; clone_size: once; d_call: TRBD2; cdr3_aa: CASSTSGVSYEQYF; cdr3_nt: TGCGCCAGCAGTACTAGCGGGGTCTCCTACGAGCAGTACTTC
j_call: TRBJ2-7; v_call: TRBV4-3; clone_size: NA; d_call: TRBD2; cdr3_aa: CASSQDLRGGAGVSGEQYF; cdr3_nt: TGCGCCAGCAGCCAAGATTTAAGGGGTGGAGCGGGAGTCTCTGGAGAGCAGTACTTC
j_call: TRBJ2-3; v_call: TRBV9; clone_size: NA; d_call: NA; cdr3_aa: CASSALATDTQYF; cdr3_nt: TGTGCCAGCAGCGCCCTTGCCACAGATACGCAGTATTTT
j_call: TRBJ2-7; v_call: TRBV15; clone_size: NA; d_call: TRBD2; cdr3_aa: CATSRGSSLAGGGLSYEQYF; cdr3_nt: TGTGCCACCAGCAGAGGAAGCTCGCTAGCGGGAGGGGGACTTTCATACGAGCAGTACTTC
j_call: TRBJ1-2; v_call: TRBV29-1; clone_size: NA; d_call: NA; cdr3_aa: CSVEAWAGPSYGYTF; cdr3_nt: TGCAGCGTTGAAGCTTGGGCAGGGCCGTCCTATGGCTACACCTTC
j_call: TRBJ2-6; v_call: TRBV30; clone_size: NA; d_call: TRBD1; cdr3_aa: CAWRLTGNPGANVLTF; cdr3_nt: TGTGCCTGGAGGTTGACAGGGAACCCTGGGGCCAACGTCCTGACTTTC
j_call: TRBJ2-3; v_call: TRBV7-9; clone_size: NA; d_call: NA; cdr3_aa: CASSSGLSLSTDTQYF; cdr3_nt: TGTGCCAGCAGCTCCGGACTCTCCCTTAGCACAGATACGCAGTATTTT
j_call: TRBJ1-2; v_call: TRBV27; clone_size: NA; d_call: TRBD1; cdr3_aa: CASRKGQERGYGYTF; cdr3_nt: TGTGCCAGCAGGAAGGGACAGGAGCGGGGCTATGGCTACACCTTC
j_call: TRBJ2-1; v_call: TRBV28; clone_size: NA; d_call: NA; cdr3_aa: CASSVAAYNEQFF; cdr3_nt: TGTGCCAGTTCGGTAGCGGCTTACAATGAGCAGTTCTTC
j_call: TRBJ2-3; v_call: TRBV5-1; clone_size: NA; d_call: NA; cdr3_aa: CASSLWSGFTDTQYF; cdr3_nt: TGCGCCAGCAGCTTGTGGAGCGGCTTCACAGATACGCAGTATTTT